The 23 T cell receptor beta chains presented below share a single source sample, sequenced in a study of blood T cells in healthy people across ages. A second PCR of roughly 7 to 11 cycles used a sample-barcoded 5' primer and a J-beta primer mix. TCRdb recomputed calls from the 5' RACE reads with MiXCR, one row per CDR3 protein. There are around 1.5 million distinct CDR3 sequences in the sample; roughly 40% occur only once, and 7.9% lies in the top ten. Material: blood. These receptors were obtained from a woman younger than 30 in good health.

The genes are TRBV2 and TRBJ2-7; TRBD2 is a possible D gene (6 bases). Germline V gives CDR1 SNHLY, CDR2 FYNNEI. This CDR3 comprises 15 residues. Between the trimmed V and J ends, which lost 5 bases and 0 bases, there was a span of 14 bases. Written as DNA, the CDR3 is TGTGCCAGCAGTTCTAGCGTAGGGAGCTCCTACGAGCAGTACTTC. This codes for CASSSSVGSSYEQYF.

This clonotype has a count of ten or more. V and J are TRBV29-1 and TRBJ2-1, with D hard to call. This CDR3 contains 12 residues. CDR1 is SQVTM and CDR2 is ANQGSEA in the germline V gene. The V gene lost 2 bases and the J gene lost 9 bases, with 11 bases spanning the gap. CDR3 nucleotide sequence: TGCAGCGTTGAATCCGGGCTCGGTGAGCAGTTCTTC. Translating gives CSVESGLGEQFF.

This clonotype has a handful of counts. V and J are TRBV10-3 and TRBJ2-5; D may match TRBD1 or TRBD2 (7 bases each). V was clipped by 8 bases and J by 3 bases, with 13 bases between them. Per the germline V gene, CDR1 is ENHRY and CDR2 is SYGVKD. This CDR3 has 13 residues. The CDR3 DNA reads as TGTGCCATCTCGGGGGGACAGAAAGAGACCCAGTACTTC. Residues: CAISGGQKETQYF.

In this sample, this clonotype turned up a few times. This chain joins TRBV5-1 and TRBJ2-7; 8 bases map to TRBD2. With V trimmed by 1 base and J by 2 bases, 2 bases remained unmatched. CDR3 length equals 14 residues. Germline V gives CDR1 SGHRS, CDR2 YFSETQ. The CDR3 protein is CASSLIAGTYEQYF. The CDR3 DNA is TGCGCCAGCAGCTTGATAGCGGGGACCTACGAGCAGTACTTC.

There are a few counts of this clonotype. V is TRBV5-1 and J is TRBJ2-5; D perhaps matches TRBD2 (5 bases). V shed 1 base and J shed 3 bases, with 7 bases lying between them. This CDR3 contains 13 residues. The germline CDR1 and CDR2 sequences are SGHRS and YFSETQ. For the CDR3, the DNA is TGCGCCAGCAGCTTGCAGCGGAAAGAGACCCAGTACTTC. The encoded protein is CASSLQRKETQYF.

This clonotype appeared once. V usage is TRBV12-5 and J usage is TRBJ1-2; D not certain. Germline CDR1 is LGHNT and CDR2 is FRNRAP. V was shortened by 5 bases and J by 2 bases, with 15 bases between the two germline ends. The CDR3 extends over 15 amino acids. This chain's CDR3 is CASGPLIGENYGYTF. The CDR3, as DNA: TGTGCTAGTGGTCCCCTTATCGGGGAGAACTATGGCTACACCTTC.

The rearrangement uses TRBV7-9 and TRBJ1-6; D may be TRBD1 (6 bases). V gave up 1 base and J gave up 4 bases, with 17 bases separating them. Per germline, CDR1 SEHNR and CDR2 FQNEAQ (reference sequence). This CDR3 is built from 18 residues. This CDR3 is CASSLVGHPDSYNSPLHF. The CDR3 coding sequence is TGTGCCAGCAGCTTAGTAGGTCATCCGGACAGTTATAATTCACCCCTCCACTTT. Full variable domain (outside the CDR3, taken from reference TRBV7-9 and TRBJ1-6): DTGVSQNPRHKITKRGQNVTFRCDPISEHNRLYWYRQTLGQGPEFLTYFQNEAQLEKSRLLSDRFSAERPKGSFSTLEIQRTEQGDSAMYLCASSLVGHPDSYNSPLHFGNGTRLTVT.

This clonotype has more than one count but fewer than ten. The chain joins TRBV12-3 or TRBV12-4 to TRBJ2-7, with TRBD2 identical over 12 bases. The J segment lost 5 bases and the V segment lost 6 bases, leaving 11 bases of the junction unmatched. The CDR3 has 16 amino acids. CDR3 DNA sequence: TGTGCCAGCAGAAGACTAGCGGGGGAGAAATTTAACGAGCAGTACTTC. It translates to CASRRLAGEKFNEQYF.

This clonotype came up once. The chain employs TRBV7-9 and TRBJ2-7, with D tentatively TRBD2 (6 bases). Germline CDR1 and CDR2: SEHNR and FQNEAQ (reference sequence). V lost 5 bases and J lost 7, with 15 bases in between. This CDR3 spans 13 amino acids. The CDR3 loop is CASSPGLWDEQYF. The CDR3 DNA is TGTGCCAGCAGCCCCGGACTATGGGATGAGCAGTACTTC.

The V call is TRBV6-2 or TRBV6-3, the J call TRBJ2-6; no definite D call. CDR3 length: 15 residues. Germline CDR1 reads MNHEY; CDR2 reads SVGEGT. Trimming left V 10 bases short and J 3 bases short, with 16 bases between. The CDR3 DNA sequence: TGTGCCACCTTAACCCAGAAGCTTGGGGCCAACGTCCTGACTTTC. It encodes CATLTQKLGANVLTF.

The rearrangement joins TRBV20-1 to TRBJ1-1; D is unresolved. The germline V and J ends were trimmed by 4 bases and 7 bases, with 16 bases remaining between them. CDR3 size: 13 residues. Germline values: CDR1 DFQATT, CDR2 SNEGSKA (reference sequence). The DNA for the CDR3 is TGCAGTGCTACTGGGAGGGTTGAGGGTGAAGCTTTCTTT. Translating it yields CSATGRVEGEAFF.

This clonotype was counted between two and nine times. The chain's CDR3 is CASSLTIQGLGGEQFF. CDR3 nucleotides: TGTGCCAGCAGCTTGACAATACAGGGCCTGGGGGGTGAGCAGTTCTTC. V usage is TRBV13 and J usage is TRBJ2-1; perhaps D is TRBD1 or TRBD2 (6 bases each). The V end lost 3 bases, the J end lost 9 bases, and 21 bases lay between the germline ends. This CDR3 comprises 16 residues. The V gene's germline CDR1 is PRHDT and CDR2 FYEKMQ (reference sequence). The full variable domain, in which reference TRBV13 and TRBJ2-1 provide the parts outside the CDR3, is AAGVIQSPRHLIKEKRETATLKCYPIPRHDTVYWYQQGPGQDPQFLISFYEKMQSDKGSIPDRFSAQQFSDYHSELNMSSLELGDSALYFCASSLTIQGLGGEQFFGPGTRLTVL.

The chain recombines TRBV28 with TRBJ2-7, with D tentatively TRBD1 (5 bases). Germline V CDR1 and CDR2: MDHEN, SYDVKM. The CDR3 totals 14 residues. V dropped 8 bases and J dropped 6 bases, with 20 bases sitting between them. The CDR3 DNA reads as TGTGCCAGCCGGAACGTTCTGGGGCTTGGCGAGCAGTACTTC. The encoded protein is CASRNVLGLGEQYF.

The chain carries TRBV12-3 or TRBV12-4 and TRBJ2-3, with 7 bases fitting TRBD2. This CDR3 contains 16 residues. With V trimmed by 5 bases and J by 10 bases, 18 bases remained unmatched. The CDR3 region is CASSLGTRGVKGPQYF. The CDR3 coding sequence is TGTGCCAGCAGTCTCGGAACTCGGGGGGTAAAGGGTCCGCAGTATTTT.

V usage is TRBV14 and J usage is TRBJ2-7; no clear D gene. V was trimmed by 6 bases and J by 8 bases, leaving 17 bases between them. The germline gives CDR1 SGHDN, CDR2 FVKESK. The CDR3 loop spans 13 amino acids. The CDR3 region is CASSAYIANKQYF. Here the CDR3 DNA reads TGTGCCAGCAGTGCGTATATCGCGAACAAGCAGTACTTC. The full variable domain, in which reference TRBV14 and TRBJ2-7 provide the parts outside the CDR3, is EAGVTQFPSHSVIEKGQTVTLRCDPISGHDNLYWYRRVMGKEIKFLLHFVKESKQDESGMPNNRFLAERTGGTYSTLKVQPAELEDSGVYFCASSAYIANKQYFGPGTRLTVT.

This clonotype was recorded at least ten times. The gene calls are TRBV7-9 and TRBJ1-2, with D perhaps TRBD1 (6 bases). V shed 5 bases and J shed 2 bases, with 15 bases lying between them. The CDR3 extends over 15 amino acids. CDR1 and CDR2 from the germline V gene are SEHNR and FQNEAQ (reference sequence). The CDR3: CASSPQGQLNYGYTF. The CDR3 DNA is TGTGCCAGCAGCCCTCAAGGACAGCTAAACTATGGCTACACCTTC.

The rearrangement links TRBV30 to TRBJ2-3, with D tentatively TRBD1 or TRBD2 (5 bases each). V was shortened by 1 base and J by 2 bases, with 10 bases between the two germline ends. The CDR3 covers 14 residues. Germline assignment: CDR1 GTSNPN and CDR2 SVGIG (reference sequence). DNA for the CDR3: TGTGCCTGGAGTGCCGGGACGATCACAGATACGCAGTATTTT. It translates to CAWSAGTITDTQYF.

This clonotype was observed a few times. The chain combines TRBV12-3 or TRBV12-4 with TRBJ2-5; D is possibly TRBD1 or TRBD2 (5 bases each). The CDR3 loop spans 15 amino acids. V lost 5 bases, J lost 0 bases, and 13 bases lay in between. CDR3 coding DNA: TGTGCCAGCAGTACACCGGGACGACACCAAGAGACCCAGTACTTC. It encodes CASSTPGRHQETQYF.

This clonotype was seen a single time. The rearrangement links TRBV10-3 to TRBJ2-2, with D perhaps being TRBD1 or TRBD2 (5 bases each). CDR1 is ENHRY and CDR2 is SYGVKD in the germline V gene. The CDR3 extends over 16 amino acids. V was pared by 0 bases and J by 9 bases, with 17 bases between. CDR3 DNA: TGTGCCATCAGTGAGTCGGTGGGGGAGAGTTTCCGGGAGCTGTTTTTT. This sequence encodes CAISESVGESFRELFF.

This clonotype was found a few times. The rearrangement uses TRBV12-3 or TRBV12-4 and TRBJ2-3; 14 bases map to TRBD2. V gave up 1 base and J gave up 5 bases; unmatched junction bases: 5. This CDR3 comprises 17 residues. CDR3 region: CASSLGTSGRWGDTQYF. The DNA of the CDR3 is TGTGCCAGCAGTTTAGGGACTAGCGGGAGGTGGGGAGATACGCAGTATTTT.

A remark on this clonotype: One end of the junction does not line up with germline, which may come from a read error. V usage is TRBV4-2 and J usage is TRBJ1-4; D not certain. Germline values: CDR1 LGHNA, CDR2 YNFKEQ. The CDR3 runs to 16 residues. Here the CDR3 reads CVSSQRSTATNEKLFF. CDR3 nucleotides: TGTGTCAGCAGCCAGAGGTCTACCGCAACTAATGAAAAACTGTTTTTT.

This clonotype turned up a few times. The chain recombines TRBV2 with TRBJ1-4; D unclear. The V end was cut by 6 bases, the J end by 8 bases, with 4 bases between. Germline values: CDR1 SNHLY, CDR2 FYNNEI. The CDR3 extends over 10 amino acids. CDR3 DNA: TGTGCCAGCAGGGACGAAAAACTGTTTTTT. It is translated as CASRDEKLFF.

This clonotype was detected only a few times. The chain combines TRBV29-1 with TRBJ2-3; perhaps TRBD1 as D (5 bases). Trimming cost V 8 bases and J 0 bases, with 15 bases left between them. This CDR3 spans 14 amino acids. CDR1 SQVTM and CDR2 ANQGSEA come from the germline V gene. The DNA of the CDR3 is TGCAGCAGTGTAGGGGTGGCTAGCACAGATACGCAGTATTTT. Translation gives CSSVGVASTDTQYF.